The T cell receptor (beta chain) described here comes from a study of T cell repertoires in cytomegalovirus infection (dated by TCRdb to about 2019). Regarding the research as a whole: Recently identified HLA-C-restricted CMV epitopes, whose presentation resists viral immunomodulation, were targeted by peptide stimulations together with well-studied HLA-B-restricted epitopes. Donor HLA type was relevant to the analysis, as public TCR beta signatures indicated carriage of CMV infection together with the matching HLA type.

Points the paper makes about the study in general: In both this cohort and an independent approximately 400-donor cohort, the cumulative frequency of public TCR beta family members distinguished carriers of CMV infection plus the relevant HLA type. The ex vivo response was dominated by HLA-C-restricted CMV-specific TCR beta clonotypes, which also provided the single most frequent clonotype in two of eight donors.

On this clonotype itself: Which antigen it targets is not known. The junction and the germline gene differ at one end; a read error may be behind it.

The sample's treatment or condition label, in plain terms: in vitro stimulation with specific CMV peptide epitopes to enrich CMV-specific T cells. Sequencing took place on an Illumina HiSeq 1500. TCRdb trimmed the raw reads at Q25, called clones with MiXCR and kept productive beta chains. Rows merge per CDR3 protein into single entries with the most common DNA and genes. This sample holds 900,000 to 950,000 distinct CDR3 sequences; approximately 30% were observed only once. The leading ten clones occupy under 15% of the sample. The receptor was isolated from a human donor in good health (CMV status not recorded). Some clones in this sample may be carry-over from other donors' samples. Sample: cultured CD8+ T cells from PBMCs, taken from culture after CMV antigen stimulation.

The nucleotide sequence reads TGTGCCAGCCGTTTGGGGGGCGAAACTGGGGCCAACGTCCTGACTTTC. It translates to CASRLGGETGANVLTF. The rearranged chain carries TRBV27 and TRBJ2-6; the D segment may tentatively be TRBD1 or TRBD2, each giving 6 matched bases. The CDR3 starts with the cysteine, ends with the phenylalanine, and has 16 residues. The CDR3 DNA has 48 bases and is translated from base 1. The germline V gene encodes CDR1 MNHEY and CDR2 SMNVEV (reference sequence).